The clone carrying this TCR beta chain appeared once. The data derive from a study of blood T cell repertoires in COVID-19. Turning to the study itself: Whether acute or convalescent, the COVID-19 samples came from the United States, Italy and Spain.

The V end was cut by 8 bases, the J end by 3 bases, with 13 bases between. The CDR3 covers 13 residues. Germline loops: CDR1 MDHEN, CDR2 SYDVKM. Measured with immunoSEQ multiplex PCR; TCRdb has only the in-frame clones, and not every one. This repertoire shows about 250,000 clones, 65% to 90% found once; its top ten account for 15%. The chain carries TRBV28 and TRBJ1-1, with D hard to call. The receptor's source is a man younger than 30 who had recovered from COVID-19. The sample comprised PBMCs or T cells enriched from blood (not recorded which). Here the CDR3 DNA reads TGTGCCAGCGGGGAGGACCCCTACACTGAAGCTTTCTTT. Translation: CASGEDPYTEAFF. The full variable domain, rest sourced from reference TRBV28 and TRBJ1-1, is DVKVTQSSRYLVKRTGEKVFLECVQDMDHENMFWYRQDPGLGLRLIYFSYDVKMKEKGDIPEGYSVSREKKERFSLILESASTNQTSMYLCASGEDPYTEAFFGQGTRLTVV.